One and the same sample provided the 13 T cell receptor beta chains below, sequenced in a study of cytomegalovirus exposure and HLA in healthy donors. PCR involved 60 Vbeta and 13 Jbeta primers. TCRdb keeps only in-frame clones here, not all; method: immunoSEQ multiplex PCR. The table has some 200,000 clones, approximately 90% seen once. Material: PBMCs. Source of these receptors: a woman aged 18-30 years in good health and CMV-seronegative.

This chain's CDR3 is CASSRGQGLSGANVLTF. The CDR3, as DNA: TGTGCCAGCAGCCGCGGACAGGGACTTTCTGGGGCCAACGTCCTGACTTTC. V is TRBV4-2 and J is TRBJ2-6; 8 nucleotides agree with TRBD1. Germline assignment: CDR1 LGHNA and CDR2 YNFKEQ. Losses at the gene ends were 4 bases for V and 1 base for J; bases not matched to a gene: 6. This CDR3 contains 17 residues.

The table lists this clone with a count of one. The CDR3 DNA is TGTGCCAGCAGCCGAGGGTCCGGGATTGAAGCTTTCTTT. Protein: CASSRGSGIEAFF. V usage is TRBV5-8 and J usage is TRBJ1-1, with no clear D. The CDR3 runs to 13 residues. The V end lost 4 bases, the J end lost 7 bases, and 14 bases lay between the germline ends. CDR1 is SGHTS and CDR2 is YDEGEE in the germline V gene.

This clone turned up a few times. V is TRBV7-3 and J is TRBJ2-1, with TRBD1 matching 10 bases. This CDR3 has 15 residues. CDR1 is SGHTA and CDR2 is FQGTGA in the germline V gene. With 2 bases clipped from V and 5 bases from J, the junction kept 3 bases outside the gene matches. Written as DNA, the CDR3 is TGTGCCAGCAGCTTACCGGGACAGGGGAACAATGAGCAGTTCTTC. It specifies CASSLPGQGNNEQFF. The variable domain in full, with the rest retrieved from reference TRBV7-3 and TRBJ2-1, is GAGVSQTPSNKVTEKGKYVELRCDPISGHTALYWYRQSLGQGPEFLIYFQGTGAADDSGLPNDRFFAVRPEGSVSTLKIQRTERGDSAVYLCASSLPGQGNNEQFFGPGTRLTVL.

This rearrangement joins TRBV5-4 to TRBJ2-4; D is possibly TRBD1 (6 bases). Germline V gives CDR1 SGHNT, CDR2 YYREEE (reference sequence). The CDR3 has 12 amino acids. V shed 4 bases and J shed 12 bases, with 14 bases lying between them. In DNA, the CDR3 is TGTGCCAGCAGCACGCAAACAGGGTATCAGTACTTC. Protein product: CASSTQTGYQYF.

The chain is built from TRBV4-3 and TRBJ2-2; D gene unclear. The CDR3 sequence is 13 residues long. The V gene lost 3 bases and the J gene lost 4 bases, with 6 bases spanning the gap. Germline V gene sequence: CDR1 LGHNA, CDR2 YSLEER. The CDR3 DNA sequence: TGCGCCAGCAGCCATTCCGTCACCGGGGAGCTGTTTTTT. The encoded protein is CASSHSVTGELFF.

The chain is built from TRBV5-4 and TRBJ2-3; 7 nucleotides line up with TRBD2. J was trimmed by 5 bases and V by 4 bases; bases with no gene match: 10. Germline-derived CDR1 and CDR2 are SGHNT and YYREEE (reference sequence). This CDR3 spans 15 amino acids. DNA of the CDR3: TGTGCCAGCAGCCGTTACCAGCGGGGTGGAGATACGCAGTATTTT. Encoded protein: CASSRYQRGGDTQYF. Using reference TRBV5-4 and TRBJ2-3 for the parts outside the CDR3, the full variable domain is ETGVTQSPTHLIKTRGQQVTLRCSSQSGHNTVSWYQQALGQGPQFIFQYYREEENGRGNFPPRFSGLQFPNYSSELNVNALELDDSALYLCASSRYQRGGDTQYFGPGTRLTVL.

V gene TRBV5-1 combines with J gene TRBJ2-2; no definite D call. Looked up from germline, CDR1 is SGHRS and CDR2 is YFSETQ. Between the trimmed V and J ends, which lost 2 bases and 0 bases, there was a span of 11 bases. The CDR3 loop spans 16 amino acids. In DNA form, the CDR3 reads TGCGCCAGCAGCTTCTCACAGCCCTCGAACACCGGGGAGCTGTTTTTT. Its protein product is CASSFSQPSNTGELFF.

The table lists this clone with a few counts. The CDR3 DNA follows: TGTGCCACCAGCAGAGGGAAAGCTTATTTGACAGGACCGCAGTACTTC. Amino acid sequence: CATSRGKAYLTGPQYF. The chain is built from TRBV15 and TRBJ2-7; tentatively, D is TRBD1 (6 bases). V lost 1 base and J 9 bases, leaving 22 bases between the germline ends. The germline gives CDR1 LNHNV, CDR2 YYDKDF (reference sequence). This CDR3 region has 16 residues.

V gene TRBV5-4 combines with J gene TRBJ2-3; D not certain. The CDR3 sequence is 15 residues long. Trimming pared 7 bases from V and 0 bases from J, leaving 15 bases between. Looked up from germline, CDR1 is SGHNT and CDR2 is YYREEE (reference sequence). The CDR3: CASGSGGTSTDTQYF. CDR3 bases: TGTGCCAGCGGGTCCGGCGGTACTAGCACAGATACGCAGTATTTT.

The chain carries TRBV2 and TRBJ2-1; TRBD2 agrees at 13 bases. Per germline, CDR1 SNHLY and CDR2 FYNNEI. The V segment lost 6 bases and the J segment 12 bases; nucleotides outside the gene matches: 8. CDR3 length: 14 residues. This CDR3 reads CASRLRTSGSGQFF. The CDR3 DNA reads TGTGCCAGCAGACTTCGGACTAGCGGGAGCGGGCAGTTCTTC. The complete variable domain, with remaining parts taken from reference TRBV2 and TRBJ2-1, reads EPEVTQTPSHQVTQMGQEVILRCVPISNHLYFYWYRQILGQKVEFLVSFYNNEISEKSEIFDDQFSVERPDGSNFTLKIRSTKLEDSAMYFCASRLRTSGSGQFFGPGTRLTVL.

Here the CDR3 reads CAWSLSGIYEQYF. The DNA of the CDR3 is TGTGCCTGGAGTTTATCGGGAATCTACGAGCAGTACTTC. The chain has TRBV30 and TRBJ2-5, with D possibly matching TRBD2 (5 bases). The DNA end is a closer match to TRBJ2-7, so the J assignment may be wrong. This CDR3 contains 13 residues. Germline-derived CDR1 and CDR2 are GTSNPN and SVGIG (reference sequence).

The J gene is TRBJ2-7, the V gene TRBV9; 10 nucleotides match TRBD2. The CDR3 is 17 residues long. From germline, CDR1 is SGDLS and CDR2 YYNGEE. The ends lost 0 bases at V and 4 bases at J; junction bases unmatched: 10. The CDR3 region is CASSVGASGSNSYEQYF. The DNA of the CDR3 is TGTGCCAGCAGCGTAGGGGCTAGCGGGAGCAATAGTTACGAGCAGTACTTC. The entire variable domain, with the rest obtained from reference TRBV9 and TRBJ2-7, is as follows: DSGVTQTPKHLITATGQRVTLRCSPRSGDLSVYWYQQSLDQGLQFLIQYYNGEERAKGNILERFSAQQFPDLHSELNLSSLELGDSALYFCASSVGASGSNSYEQYFGPGTRLTVT.

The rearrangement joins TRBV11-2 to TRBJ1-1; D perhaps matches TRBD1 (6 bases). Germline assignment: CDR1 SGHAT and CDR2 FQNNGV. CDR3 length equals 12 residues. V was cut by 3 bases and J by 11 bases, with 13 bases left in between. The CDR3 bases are TGTGCCAGCAGCTTGGACAGAAGTGCGGCTTTCTTT. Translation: CASSLDRSAAFF.